This TCR beta chain was recorded in a study of blood T cell repertoires in COVID-19. Germline-derived CDR1 and CDR2 are MGHRA and YSYEKL. This CDR3 spans 16 amino acids. J lost 6 bases, V lost 1 base, and 4 bases had no gene match. The data were produced by immunoSEQ multiplex PCR, yet TCRdb's version contains in-frame clones alone and is incomplete. The data contain around 67,000 clones, 87% of them singletons. The rearrangement joins TRBV4-1 to TRBJ2-1; 12 nucleotides agree with TRBD2. The clonotype originates from a man aged 50 or older with active COVID-19. The sequencing sample was made of peripheral blood. The CDR3 protein is CASSQGLAGVGNEQFF. CDR3 nucleotide sequence: TGCGCCAGCAGCCAAGGACTAGCGGGAGTTGGCAATGAGCAGTTCTTC.